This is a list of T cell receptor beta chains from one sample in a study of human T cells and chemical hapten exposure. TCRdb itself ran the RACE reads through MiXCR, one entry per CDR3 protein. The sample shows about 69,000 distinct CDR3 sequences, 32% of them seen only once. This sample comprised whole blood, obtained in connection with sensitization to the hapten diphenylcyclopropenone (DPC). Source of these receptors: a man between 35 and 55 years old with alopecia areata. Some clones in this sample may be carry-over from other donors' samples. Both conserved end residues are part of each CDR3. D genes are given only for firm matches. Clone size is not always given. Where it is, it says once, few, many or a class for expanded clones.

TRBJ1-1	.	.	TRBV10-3	CAISGQSNTEAFF	TGTGCCATCAGTGGGCAATCGAACACTGAAGCTTTCTTT
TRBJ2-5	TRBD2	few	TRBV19	CASSLAGSRETQYF	TGTGCCAGTAGTTTAGCGGGAAGTCGGGAGACCCAGTACTTC
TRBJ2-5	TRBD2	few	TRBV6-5	CASSSLGGSYQETQYF	TGTGCCAGCAGTTCCCTGGGCGGGAGTTACCAAGAGACCCAGTACTTC
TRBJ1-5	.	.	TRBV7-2	CASSFEPQGNQPQHF	TGTGCCAGCAGCTTTGAACCGCAGGGCAATCAGCCCCAGCATTTT
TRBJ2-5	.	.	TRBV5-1	CASARDTKETQYF	TGCGCCAGCGCCCGGGACACCAAAGAGACCCAGTACTTC
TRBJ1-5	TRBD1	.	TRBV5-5	CASSLGAAGGQPQHF	TGTGCCAGCAGCTTGGGGGCCGCAGGGGGACAGCCCCAGCATTTT
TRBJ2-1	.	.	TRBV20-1	CSAPPPVPSYNEQFF	TGCAGTGCTCCCCCACCGGTGCCCTCCTACAATGAGCAGTTCTTC
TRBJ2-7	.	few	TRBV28	CASKSTSYEQYF	TGTGCCAGCAAATCGACGAGCTACGAGCAGTACTTC
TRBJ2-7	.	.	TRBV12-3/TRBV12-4	CASTWRGTSYEQYF	TGTGCCAGCACCTGGCGGGGGACATCCTACGAGCAGTACTTC
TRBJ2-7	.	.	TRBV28	CASKRGGFTYEQYF	TGTGCCAGCAAGAGGGGGGGCTTCACCTACGAGCAGTACTTC
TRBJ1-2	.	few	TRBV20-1	CSASVRGSNEEYGYTF	TGCAGTGCTAGCGTCAGGGGATCAAACGAGGAATATGGCTACACCTTC
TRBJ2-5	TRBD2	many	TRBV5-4	CASSSPPAGGQETQYF	TGTGCCAGCAGCTCCCCCCCAGCGGGAGGGCAAGAGACCCAGTACTTC
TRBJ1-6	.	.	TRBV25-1	CASSFDQGNSPLHF	TGTGCCAGCAGTTTCGACCAGGGAAATTCACCCCTCCACTTT
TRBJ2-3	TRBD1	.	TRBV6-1	CASTPRDRVTDTQYF	TGTGCCAGCACTCCCCGGGACAGGGTCACAGATACGCAGTATTTT
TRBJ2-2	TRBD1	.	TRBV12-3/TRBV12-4	CASSRRTGSTGELFF	TGTGCCAGCAGTCGACGGACAGGGAGCACCGGGGAGCTGTTTTTT
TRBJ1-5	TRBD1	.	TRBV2	CASRGTGGAHQPQHF	TGTGCCAGCAGGGGGACAGGGGGCGCCCATCAGCCCCAGCATTTT
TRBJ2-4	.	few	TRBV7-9	CASSLEGIQYF	TGTGCCAGCAGCTTAGAGGGCATTCAGTACTTC
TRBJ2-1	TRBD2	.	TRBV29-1	CSVALAGGPYNEQFF	TGCAGCGTTGCACTAGCGGGAGGGCCTTACAATGAGCAGTTCTTC
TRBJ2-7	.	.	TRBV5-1	CASSLGAQAYEQYF	TGCGCCAGCAGCTTGGGTGCCCAGGCCTACGAGCAGTACTTC
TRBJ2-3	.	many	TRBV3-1	CASSQDSRTDTQYF	TGTGCCAGCAGCCAAGATTCCCGCACAGATACGCAGTATTTT
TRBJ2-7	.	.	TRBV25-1	CASTPSVGLREQYF	TGTGCCAGCACCCCTTCGGTTGGACTACGCGAGCAGTACTTC
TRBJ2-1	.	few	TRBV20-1	CSATPSPAVNEQFF	TGCAGTGCCACCCCCTCCCCAGCGGTCAATGAGCAGTTCTTC
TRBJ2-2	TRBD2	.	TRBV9	CASSVAPLAEGEWELFF	TGTGCCAGCAGCGTAGCTCCCCTAGCGGAGGGAGAGTGGGAGCTGTTTTTT
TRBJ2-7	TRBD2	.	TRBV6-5	CASSLGGGRDEQYF	TGTGCCAGCAGTCTTGGGGGGGGAAGGGACGAGCAGTACTTC
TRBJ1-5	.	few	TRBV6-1	CASKKGGQGNQPQHF	TGTGCCAGCAAAAAAGGCGGGCAGGGCAATCAGCCCCAGCATTTT
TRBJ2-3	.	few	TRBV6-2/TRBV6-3	CASREATDTQYF	TGTGCCAGCAGGGAAGCCACAGATACGCAGTATTTT
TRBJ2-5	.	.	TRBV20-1	CSASQGLQETQYF	TGCAGTGCTAGTCAAGGGCTGCAAGAGACCCAGTACTTC
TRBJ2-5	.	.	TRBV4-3	CASSQDLKQGPETQYF	TGCGCCAGCAGCCAAGATCTTAAGCAGGGTCCGGAGACCCAGTACTTC